These T cell receptor beta chains were read from a single sample in a study of shared clonotypes between healthy human individuals. TCRdb keeps only in-frame clones here, not all; method: immunoSEQ multiplex PCR. Seen here are nearly 1 million clones, over 60% observed once, and the top ten hold 1.5%. The sequencing sample was made of memory CD4+ T cells sorted from blood. Receptors were obtained from a man aged 18 to 29 in good health. Both conserved end residues are part of each CDR3. D genes are given only for firm matches. Expanded clones get a size class; other rows say once, few or many, or leave the size out.

TGCAGCGCAAGCGGGAGCTCCTACAATGAGCAGTTCTTC	CSASGSSYNEQFF	TRBJ2-1	TRBD2	NA	TRBV29-1
TGTGCCAGCAGACTAACAGGGTCAACTTACGAGCAGTACTTC	CASRLTGSTYEQYF	TRBJ2-7	NA	NA	TRBV2
TGCGCCAGCAGCTTGGGAACAGGGGCTCAATCACCCCTCCACTTT	CASSLGTGAQSPLHF	TRBJ1-6	TRBD1	NA	TRBV5-1
TGTGCCAGCAGCCCCGGGACAGACAACTACGAGCAGTACTTC	CASSPGTDNYEQYF	TRBJ2-7	TRBD1	NA	TRBV7-9
TGTGCCAGCAGTTTTGGGTACAGTTCCTACGAGCAGTACTTC	CASSFGYSSYEQYF	TRBJ2-7	NA	NA	TRBV28
TGTGCCTGGAGCCCCGGCACAACTAATGAAAAACTGTTTTTT	CAWSPGTTNEKLFF	TRBJ1-4	NA	once	TRBV30
TGTGCCAGCAGCTCCAGAAAGACACATTACCGGGAAGAGTACCAAGAGACCCAGTACTTC	CASSSRKTHYREEYQETQYF	TRBJ2-5	NA	NA	TRBV7-8
TGCGCCAGCAGTCCCGGGACTAGCGGGGGGCAGTTCTTC	CASSPGTSGGQFF	TRBJ2-1	TRBD2	few	TRBV10-1
TGTGCCAGCAGCAGACGCTCCTACAATGAGCAGTTCTTC	CASSRRSYNEQFF	TRBJ2-1	NA	few	TRBV28
TGCAGCGTTGAAACTTTCACCGGGTCCTCATTT	CSVETFTGSSF	TRBJ1-1	NA	many	TRBV29-1
TGTGCCAGCAGTTACAAGCACGGGACGGGATCCTACGAGCAGTACTTC	CASSYKHGTGSYEQYF	TRBJ2-7	NA	NA	TRBV27
TGTGCCATCGCCCCTCGGGGTGGAGATGAGCAGTTCTTC	CAIAPRGGDEQFF	TRBJ2-1	NA	NA	TRBV10-3
TGTGCCAGCTCACCTGCGGAGACCCAGTACTTC	CASSPAETQYF	TRBJ2-5	NA	NA	TRBV18
TGTGCCTGGAGCCTGAGGGACGCCAAAAACATTCAGTACTTC	CAWSLRDAKNIQYF	TRBJ2-4	NA	NA	TRBV30